This T cell receptor beta chain was identified in a study of blood T cells in healthy people across ages. The CDR3 sequence is 16 residues long. Between the trimmed V and J ends, which lost 5 bases and 4 bases, there was a span of 18 bases. Per the germline V gene, CDR1 is SGHTA and CDR2 is FQGTGA. This clonotype has more than one count but fewer than ten. A second roughly 6 to 11 cycle PCR used barcoded and J-beta primers. One entry per CDR3 protein, called by TCRdb with MiXCR from the 5' RACE reads. This table has about 780,000 distinct CDR3 sequences, about a quarter appearing once. The same data also went into a second study, on T cells of mothers and their children. That report notes: RNA was extracted, and all of it went into cDNA synthesis at around 1.4 ug per 15 ul.

This rearrangement joins TRBV7-3 to TRBJ2-1; D may be TRBD2 (6 bases). This receptor was obtained from a boy younger than 18 in good health. Material for sequencing was blood. The CDR3 loop reads CASSIPSRGSYNEQFF. CDR3 coding DNA: TGTGCCAGCAGCATCCCTAGTCGGGGGTCTTACAATGAGCAGTTCTTC.